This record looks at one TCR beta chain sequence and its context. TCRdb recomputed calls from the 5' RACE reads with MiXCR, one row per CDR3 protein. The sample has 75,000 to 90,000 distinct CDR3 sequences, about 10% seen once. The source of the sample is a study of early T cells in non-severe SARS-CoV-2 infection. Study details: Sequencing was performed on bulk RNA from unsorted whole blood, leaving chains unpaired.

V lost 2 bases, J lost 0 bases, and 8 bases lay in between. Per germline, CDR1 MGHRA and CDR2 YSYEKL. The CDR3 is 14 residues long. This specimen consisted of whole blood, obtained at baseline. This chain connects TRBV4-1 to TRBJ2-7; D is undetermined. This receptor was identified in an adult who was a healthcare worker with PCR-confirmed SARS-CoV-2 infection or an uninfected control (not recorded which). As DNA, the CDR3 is TGCGCCAGCAGCCAAAGTACCAGCTCCTACGAGCAGTACTTC. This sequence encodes CASSQSTSSYEQYF.